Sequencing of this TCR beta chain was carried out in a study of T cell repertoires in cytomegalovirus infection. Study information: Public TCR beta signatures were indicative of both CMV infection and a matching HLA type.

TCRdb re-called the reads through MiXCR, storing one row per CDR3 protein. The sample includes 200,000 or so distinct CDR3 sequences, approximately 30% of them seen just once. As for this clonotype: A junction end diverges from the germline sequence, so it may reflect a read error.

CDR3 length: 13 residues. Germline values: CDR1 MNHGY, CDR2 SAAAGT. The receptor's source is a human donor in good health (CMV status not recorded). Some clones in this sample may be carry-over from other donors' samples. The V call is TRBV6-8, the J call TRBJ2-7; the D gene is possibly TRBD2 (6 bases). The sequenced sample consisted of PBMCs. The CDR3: CASSAGTDGGAHF. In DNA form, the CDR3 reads TGTGCCAGCAGTGCCGGGACGGACGGCGGGGCCCACTTC.